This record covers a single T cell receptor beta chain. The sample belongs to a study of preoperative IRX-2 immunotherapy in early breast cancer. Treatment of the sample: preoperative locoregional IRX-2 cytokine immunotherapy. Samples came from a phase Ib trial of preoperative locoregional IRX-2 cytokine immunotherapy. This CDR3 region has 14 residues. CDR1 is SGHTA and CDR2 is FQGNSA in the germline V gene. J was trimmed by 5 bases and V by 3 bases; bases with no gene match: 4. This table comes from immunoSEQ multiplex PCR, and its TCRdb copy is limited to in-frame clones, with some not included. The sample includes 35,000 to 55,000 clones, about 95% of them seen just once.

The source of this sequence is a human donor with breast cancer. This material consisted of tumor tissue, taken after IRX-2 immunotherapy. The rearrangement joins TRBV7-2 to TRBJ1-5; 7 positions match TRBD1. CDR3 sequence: CASSFIQGDQPQHF. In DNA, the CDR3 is TGTGCCAGCAGCTTTATCCAGGGGGATCAGCCCCAGCATTTT.